The clone carrying this T cell receptor beta chain was recorded only once. The antigen is not known. The data stem from a study of response to subunit inactivated influenza vaccine. MiXCR was run by TCRdb on the RT-PCR reads, yielding one entry per CDR3 protein. The table records 600,000 to 700,000 distinct CDR3 sequences, 14% of them present only once. Study conclusions and caveats: After each seasonal influenza vaccination, few new T cells are recruited, the authors suggested.

The CDR3 is 17 residues long. V gave up 1 base and J gave up 2 bases, with 16 bases separating them. Germline CDR1 is LGHDT and CDR2 is YNNKEL (reference sequence). The sequenced sample was PBMCs from blood, obtained around two weeks before vaccination. This rearrangement joins TRBV3-1 to TRBJ2-3; unclear D gene. This receptor was taken from a man between 45 and 60 years old who received an inactivated influenza vaccine. In DNA, the CDR3 is TGTGCCAGCAGCCAAGGGGCAAGGTTGAGTCCCACAGATACGCAGTATTTT. This sequence encodes CASSQGARLSPTDTQYF.